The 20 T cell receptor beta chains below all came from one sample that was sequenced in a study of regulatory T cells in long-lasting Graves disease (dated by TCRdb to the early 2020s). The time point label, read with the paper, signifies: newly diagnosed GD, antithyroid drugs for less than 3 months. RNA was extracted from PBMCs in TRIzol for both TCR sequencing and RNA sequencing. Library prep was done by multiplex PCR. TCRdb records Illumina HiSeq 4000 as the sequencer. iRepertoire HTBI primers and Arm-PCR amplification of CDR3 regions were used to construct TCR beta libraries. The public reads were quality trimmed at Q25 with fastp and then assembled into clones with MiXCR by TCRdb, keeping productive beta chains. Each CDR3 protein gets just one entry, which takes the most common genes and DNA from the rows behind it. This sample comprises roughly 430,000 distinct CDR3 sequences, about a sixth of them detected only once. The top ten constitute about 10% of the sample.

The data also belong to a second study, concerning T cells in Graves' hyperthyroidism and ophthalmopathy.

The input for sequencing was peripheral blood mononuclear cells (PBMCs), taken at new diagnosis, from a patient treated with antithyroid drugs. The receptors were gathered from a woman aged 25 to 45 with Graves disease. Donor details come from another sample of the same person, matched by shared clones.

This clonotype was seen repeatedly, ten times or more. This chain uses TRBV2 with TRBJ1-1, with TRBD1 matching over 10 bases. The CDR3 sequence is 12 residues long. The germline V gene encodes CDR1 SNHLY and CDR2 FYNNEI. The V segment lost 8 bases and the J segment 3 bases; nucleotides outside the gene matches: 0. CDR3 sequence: CASGTGDTEAFF. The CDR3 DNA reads TGTGCCAGCGGGACAGGGGACACTGAAGCTTTCTTT.

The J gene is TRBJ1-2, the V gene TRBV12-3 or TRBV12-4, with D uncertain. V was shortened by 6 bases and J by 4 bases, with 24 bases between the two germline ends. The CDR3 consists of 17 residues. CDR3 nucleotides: TGTGCCAGCAGCAAGTTACCCCTATGGAAGGGCCGCTATGGCTACACCTTC. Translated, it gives CASSKLPLWKGRYGYTF.

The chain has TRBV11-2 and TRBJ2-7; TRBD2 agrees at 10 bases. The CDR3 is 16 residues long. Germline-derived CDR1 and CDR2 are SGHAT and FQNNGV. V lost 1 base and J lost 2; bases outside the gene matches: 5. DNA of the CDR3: TGTGCCAGCAGCTTAGGCCTACTAGCGGGAACCTACGAGCAGTACTTC. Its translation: CASSLGLLAGTYEQYF.

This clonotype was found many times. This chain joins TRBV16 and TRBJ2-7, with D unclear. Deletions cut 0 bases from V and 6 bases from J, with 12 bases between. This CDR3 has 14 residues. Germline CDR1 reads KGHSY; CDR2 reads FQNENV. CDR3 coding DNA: TGTGCCAGCAGCCAATCGGCGGAGTCCGGCGAGCAGTACTTC. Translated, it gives CASSQSAESGEQYF.

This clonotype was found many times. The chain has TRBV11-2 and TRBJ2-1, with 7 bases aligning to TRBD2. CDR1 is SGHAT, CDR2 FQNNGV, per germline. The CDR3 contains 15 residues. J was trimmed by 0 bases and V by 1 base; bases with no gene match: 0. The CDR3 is CASSLGGGSYNEQFF. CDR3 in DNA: TGTGCCAGCAGCTTAGGGGGGGGCTCCTACAATGAGCAGTTCTTC. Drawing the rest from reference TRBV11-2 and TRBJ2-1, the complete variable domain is EAGVAQSPRYKIIEKRQSVAFWCNPISGHATLYWYQQILGQGPKLLIQFQNNGVVDDSQLPKDRFSAERLKGVDSTLKIQPAKLEDSAVYLCASSLGGGSYNEQFFGPGTRLTVL.

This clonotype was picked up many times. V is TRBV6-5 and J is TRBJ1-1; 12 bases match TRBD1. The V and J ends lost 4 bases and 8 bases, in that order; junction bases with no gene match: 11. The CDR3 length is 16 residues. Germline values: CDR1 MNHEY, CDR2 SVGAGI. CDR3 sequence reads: CASSLGTGGAFGEAFF. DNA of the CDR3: TGTGCCAGCAGTTTAGGGACAGGGGGCGCGTTTGGCGAAGCTTTCTTT.

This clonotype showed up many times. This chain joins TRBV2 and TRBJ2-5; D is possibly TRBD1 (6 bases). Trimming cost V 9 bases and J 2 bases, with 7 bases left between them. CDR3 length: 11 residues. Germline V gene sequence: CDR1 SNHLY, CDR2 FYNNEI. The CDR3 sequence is CASQGQETQYF. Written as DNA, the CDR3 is TGTGCCAGTCAGGGGCAAGAGACCCAGTACTTC.

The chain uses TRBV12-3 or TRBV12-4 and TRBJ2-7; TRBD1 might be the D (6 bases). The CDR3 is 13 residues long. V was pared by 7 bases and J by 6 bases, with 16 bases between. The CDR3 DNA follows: TGTGCCAGCAAGCAGACAGGATTAGGCGAGCAGTACTTC. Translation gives CASKQTGLGEQYF.

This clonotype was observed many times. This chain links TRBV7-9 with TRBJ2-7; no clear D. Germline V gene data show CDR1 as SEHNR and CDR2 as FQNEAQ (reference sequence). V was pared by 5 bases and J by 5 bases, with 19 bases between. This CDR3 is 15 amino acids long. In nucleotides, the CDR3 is TGTGCCAGCAGCCCCCTCAACCCTGGAAGCGACGAGCAGTACTTC. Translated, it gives CASSPLNPGSDEQYF.

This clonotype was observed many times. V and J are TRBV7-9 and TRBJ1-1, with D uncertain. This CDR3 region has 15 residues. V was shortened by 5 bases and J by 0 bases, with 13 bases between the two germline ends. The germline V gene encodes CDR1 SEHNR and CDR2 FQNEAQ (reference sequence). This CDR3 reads CASSHLETMNTEAFF. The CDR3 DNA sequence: TGTGCCAGCAGCCACCTGGAGACTATGAACACTGAAGCTTTCTTT.

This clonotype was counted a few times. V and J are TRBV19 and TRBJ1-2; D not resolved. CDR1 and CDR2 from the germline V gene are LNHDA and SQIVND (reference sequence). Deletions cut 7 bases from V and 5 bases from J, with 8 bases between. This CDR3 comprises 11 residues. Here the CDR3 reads CASTSTYGYTF. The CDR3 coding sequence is TGTGCCAGTACCTCGACATATGGCTACACCTTC.

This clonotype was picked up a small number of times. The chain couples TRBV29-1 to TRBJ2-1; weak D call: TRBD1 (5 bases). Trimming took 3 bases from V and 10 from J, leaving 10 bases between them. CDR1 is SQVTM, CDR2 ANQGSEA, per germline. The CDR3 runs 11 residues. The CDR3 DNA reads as TGCAGCGTTGACAGGGCCGAAGAGCAGTTCTTC. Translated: CSVDRAEEQFF.

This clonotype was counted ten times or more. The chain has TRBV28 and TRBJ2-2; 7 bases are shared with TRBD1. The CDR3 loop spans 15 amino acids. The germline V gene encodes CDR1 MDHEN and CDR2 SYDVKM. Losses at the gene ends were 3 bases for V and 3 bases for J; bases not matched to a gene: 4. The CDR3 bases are TGTGCCAGCAGTTTTGGCCAGGGGGACACCGGGGAGCTGTTTTTT. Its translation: CASSFGQGDTGELFF.

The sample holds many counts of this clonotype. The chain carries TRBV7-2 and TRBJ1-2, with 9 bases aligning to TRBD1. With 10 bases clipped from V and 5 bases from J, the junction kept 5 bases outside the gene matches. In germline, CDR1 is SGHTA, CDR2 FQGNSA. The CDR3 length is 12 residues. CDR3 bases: TGTGCCACCGTCGGACAGGGGTATGGCTACACCTTC. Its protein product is CATVGQGYGYTF.

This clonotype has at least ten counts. For the CDR3, the DNA is TGTGCCAGTAGTAACGGAGACGCAAGCTCCTACGAGCAGTACTTC. It is translated as CASSNGDASSYEQYF. This chain joins TRBV19 and TRBJ2-7; D not certain. V shed 4 bases and J shed 0 bases, with 13 bases lying between them. Germline CDR1 LNHDA, CDR2 SQIVND (reference sequence). This CDR3 is 15 amino acids long.

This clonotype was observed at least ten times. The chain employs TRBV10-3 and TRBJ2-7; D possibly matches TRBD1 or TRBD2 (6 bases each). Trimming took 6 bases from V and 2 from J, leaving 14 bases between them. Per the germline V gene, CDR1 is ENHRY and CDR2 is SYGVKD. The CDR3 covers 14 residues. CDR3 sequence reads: CAISGGGGPYEQYF. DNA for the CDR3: TGTGCCATCAGCGGGGGCGGTGGGCCCTACGAGCAGTACTTC.

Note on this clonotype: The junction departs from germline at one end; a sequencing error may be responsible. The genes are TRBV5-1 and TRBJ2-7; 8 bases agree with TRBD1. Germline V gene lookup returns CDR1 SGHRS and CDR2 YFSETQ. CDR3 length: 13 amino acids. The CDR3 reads CASRPGQDYGQYF. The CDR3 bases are TGCGCCAGCAGGCCGGGACAGGACTACGGGCAGTACTTC.

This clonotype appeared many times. CDR3 sequence: CASTRDRDTEAFF. DNA for the CDR3: TGTGCCAGTACCCGGGACAGGGACACTGAAGCTTTCTTT. The chain couples TRBV19 to TRBJ1-1, with TRBD1 matching 9 bases. Unmatched junction bases numbered 3, after V lost 7 bases and J lost 3 bases. The V gene's germline CDR1 is LNHDA and CDR2 SQIVND (reference sequence). CDR3 length equals 13 residues.

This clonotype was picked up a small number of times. The CDR3 region is CASSLNSGISTGELFF. The CDR3 nucleotides read TGCGCCAGCAGCCTTAATAGCGGGATAAGCACCGGGGAGCTGTTTTTT. The chain carries TRBV5-1 and TRBJ2-2, with 8 nucleotides matching TRBD2. V was clipped by 4 bases and J by 4 bases; unmatched bases: 9. The CDR3 sequence is 16 residues long. The germline V gene encodes CDR1 SGHRS and CDR2 YFSETQ.

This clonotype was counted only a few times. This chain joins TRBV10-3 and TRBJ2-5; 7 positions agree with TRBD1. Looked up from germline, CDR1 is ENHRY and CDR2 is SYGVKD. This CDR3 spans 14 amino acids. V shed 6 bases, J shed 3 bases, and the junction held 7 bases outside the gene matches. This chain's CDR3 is CAIRGTTGEETQYF. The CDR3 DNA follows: TGTGCCATCAGGGGAACTACAGGGGAAGAGACCCAGTACTTC.